A selection of T cell receptor beta chains follows, all from one sample in a study of blood T cell repertoires in COVID-19. Here immunoSEQ multiplex PCR was the method, and the copy in TCRdb shows in-frame clones only, minus some. The data contain 200,000 or so clones, about 88% of them singletons. Material: peripheral blood. The receptor source for this set is a man aged 55 to 70 with acute or convalescent COVID-19. Each CDR3 is given with its conserved first and last residue. The order of the fields is CDR3 DNA, CDR3 protein, D gene, V gene, clone size, J gene. The D gene is left open where the match is weak. Some rows mark clone size as missing; the rest say once, few, many or name a class of expanded clone.

TGTGCCAGCAGCGTAGGGGGACACCTGAACACTGAAGCTTTCTTT CASSVGGHLNTEAFF - TRBV9 - TRBJ1-1
TGTGCCAGCAGCGAAACCGGGACAGGGCGAGAGACCCAGTACTTC CASSETGTGRETQYF TRBD1 TRBV28 - TRBJ2-5
TGTGCCAGCAGCTTAGCCCAGGGGCGCTCCTACGAGCAGTACTTC CASSLAQGRSYEQYF - TRBV7-8 - TRBJ2-7
TGTGCCAGCAGCCAAGATCTCGGTAGCAATCAGCCCCAGCATTTT CASSQDLGSNQPQHF - TRBV3-1/TRBV3-2 - TRBJ1-5
TGTGCCAGCATACAGGGTCCGAACACCGGGGAGCTGTTTTTT CASIQGPNTGELFF - TRBV5-4 - TRBJ2-2
TGCAGCGGCACACCGGGACTAGCGGGGGCTCCTAGCACAGATACGCAGTATTTT CSGTPGLAGAPSTDTQYF TRBD2 TRBV29-1 - TRBJ2-3
TGTGCCAGTAGTACCGGCGCAGGGGGCGGGCAGCCCCAGCATTTT CASSTGAGGGQPQHF TRBD1 TRBV19 many TRBJ1-5
TGTGCCAGCAGCCAAGACCGGACAGGGCACGGGAACACTGAAGCTTTCTTT CASSQDRTGHGNTEAFF TRBD1 TRBV4-2 once TRBJ1-1
TGTGCCAGCAGCCGTCTCCAGCGGGGGGCCTCGGATACGCAGTATTTT CASSRLQRGASDTQYF TRBD2 TRBV7-3 - TRBJ2-3
TGTGCCAGTAGTATACAGGGAACCTACAATGAGCAGTTCTTC CASSIQGTYNEQFF - TRBV19 - TRBJ2-1
TGTGCCAGCAGCGTGAGTTTTGGGGGTTCCGGGGGATCTACGCAGTATTTT CASSVSFGGSGGSTQYF - TRBV9 - TRBJ2-3
TGTGCCAGCAGCCTAGGGGGCTTTGACACTGAAGCTTTCTTT CASSLGGFDTEAFF TRBD1 TRBV7-3 - TRBJ1-1
TGTGCCAGCGGTCGGAGATCGGGAGCGACCCAGTACTTC CASGRRSGATQYF - TRBV6-5 - TRBJ2-5
TGTGCCAGTAGTGCTCAACAGGGGACGGGGCAGCCCCAGCATTTT CASSAQQGTGQPQHF TRBD1 TRBV19 - TRBJ1-5
TGTGCCAGCAGCGTGGGACAGACTAACTATGGCTACACCTTC CASSVGQTNYGYTF TRBD1 TRBV5-4 - TRBJ1-2
TGTGCCAGCAGCCGGGACAGGGCCACAGATACGCAGTATTTT CASSRDRATDTQYF TRBD1 TRBV9 - TRBJ2-3
TGTGCCAGCAGCCGAGCCGGGGGGAGCACTGAAGCTTTCTTT CASSRAGGSTEAFF - TRBV28 - TRBJ1-1
TGTTGGGGACAGAACTCACTCGGGGGTCAGCCCCAGCATTTT CWGQNSLGGQPQHF TRBD1 TRBV28 - TRBJ1-5
TGTGCCAGCAGCCCAGCTTTAGTGTTAGCGACAGATACGCAGTATTTT CASSPALVLATDTQYF - TRBV3-1/TRBV3-2 - TRBJ2-3
TGCGCCAGCAGCTTGAATGGCGGACAGGGGGCGGGGGAGCAGTACTTC CASSLNGGQGAGEQYF TRBD1 TRBV5-1 once TRBJ2-7
TGTGCCAGCAGTTTTGCCTCTAGCGGCTACAATGAGCAGTTCTTC CASSFASSGYNEQFF TRBD2 TRBV27 - TRBJ2-1
TGTGCCAGCAGCTTAGGACAGGGGCAGGGGCAGTACTTC CASSLGQGQGQYF TRBD1 TRBV7-2 - TRBJ2-7
TGTGCCTGTGGACAGTTCGACGAGCAGTACTTC CACGQFDEQYF - TRBV30 - TRBJ2-7
TGTGCCAGCAGCGTAGACGACAGGAATTCACCCCTCCACTTT CASSVDDRNSPLHF - TRBV9 - TRBJ1-6
TGTGCCAGCAGCTTGAAAGGTTTGGGAGGGGACTCTAACTATGGCTACACCTTC CASSLKGLGGDSNYGYTF - TRBV5-4 - TRBJ1-2
TGTGCCAGCAGCCCAACGACGGGACAGAGCTACAATGAGCAGTTCTTC CASSPTTGQSYNEQFF TRBD1 TRBV5-4 - TRBJ2-1
TGTGCCAGCTCACCAGGAGGGGGCAATGAAAAACTGTTTTTT CASSPGGGNEKLFF TRBD1 TRBV18 - TRBJ1-4
TGTGCCAGCAGCCTATGGACAGCAACTAATGAAAAACTGTTTTTT CASSLWTATNEKLFF - TRBV3-1/TRBV3-2 - TRBJ1-4
TGTGCCAGCAGTCCCTTTCAGGGGTTGGATGGCTACACCTTC CASSPFQGLDGYTF - TRBV27 - TRBJ1-2
TGTGCCAGCAGACTTAATACCGGGACAGGGATCTACGAGCAGTACTTC CASRLNTGTGIYEQYF TRBD1 TRBV5-8 - TRBJ2-7
TGTGCCAGCTCACCACCGGAAAGCGGGGGGGATACGCAGTATTTT CASSPPESGGDTQYF TRBD2 TRBV18 - TRBJ2-3
TGTGCCAGCAGCTTACGAGAAACGTGGGGGCCTAGCAATCAGCCCCAGCATTTT CASSLRETWGPSNQPQHF - TRBV7-8 - TRBJ1-5
TGTGCCAGCAGCTTGGCCGAGACAGCGAACACCGGGGAGCTGTTTTTT CASSLAETANTGELFF - TRBV5-4 - TRBJ2-2
TGTGCCAGCAGCTTTGGGAGGGGTGCTGGCTACACCTTC CASSFGRGAGYTF - TRBV7-2 - TRBJ1-2
TGTGCCAGCAGTTTTAGGGGGGGCCCCCTCCACTTT CASSFRGGPLHF - TRBV27 - TRBJ1-6
TGCACCAGCAGGCGGAGGGAGGCCGACAATGAGCAGTTCTTC CTSRRREADNEQFF - TRBV1 - TRBJ2-1
TGTGCCAGCAGCTCACAAAGCGGGACCTCCTACGAGCAGTACTTC CASSSQSGTSYEQYF TRBD2 TRBV7-2 once TRBJ2-7
TGTGCCAGCACTACAGGGGACGGCAAAAACATTCAGTACTTC CASTTGDGKNIQYF TRBD1 TRBV6-6 - TRBJ2-4
TGTGCCAGCTCACAAGGAACAGATAGCAATCAGCCCCAGCATTTT CASSQGTDSNQPQHF - TRBV18 - TRBJ1-5
TGCAGTGCCACATTCTACAATGAGCAGTTCTTC CSATFYNEQFF - TRBV20-1 - TRBJ2-1
TGTGCCAGTAGTAGAGGATACAGGGATTACGAGCAGTACTTC CASSRGYRDYEQYF - TRBV19 - TRBJ2-7
TGTGCCAGTAGTAACAGGGTTTCCTACGAGCAGTACTTC CASSNRVSYEQYF - TRBV19 - TRBJ2-7
TGTGCCAGCAGTTACTCGGGGGGTCGCTATGGCTACACCTTC CASSYSGGRYGYTF - TRBV6-5 - TRBJ1-2